The next 4 T cell receptor beta chains were all read from a single sample in a study of early T cells in non-severe SARS-CoV-2 infection. One entry per CDR3 protein results from TCRdb running MiXCR on the 5' RACE reads. This table has over 55,000 distinct CDR3 sequences, approximately 8% appearing once. Material: whole blood. The receptors shown here come from an adult who was a healthcare worker with PCR-confirmed SARS-CoV-2 infection or an uninfected control (not recorded which).

This clonotype was seen a single time. The chain links TRBV4-1 to TRBJ2-1, with 9 bases lining up with TRBD2. The CDR3 sequence is 15 residues long. Per the germline V gene, CDR1 is MGHRA and CDR2 is YSYEKL. The V segment lost 1 base and the J segment 11 bases; nucleotides outside the gene matches: 9. CDR3 in amino acids: CASSQGASGMGKQFF. The CDR3 region has the DNA TGCGCCAGCAGCCAAGGGGCTAGCGGGATGGGGAAGCAGTTCTTC.

This clonotype was seen more than once but under ten times. The genes are TRBV27 and TRBJ1-6, with D tentatively TRBD1 (5 bases). CDR1 is MNHEY, CDR2 SMNVEV, per germline (reference sequence). The ends were cut back, 6 bases at V and 7 bases at J, with 10 bases in the middle. There are 13 residues in the CDR3. Written as DNA, the CDR3 is TGTGCCAGCAGGGTTCAGGGAAATTCACCCCTCCACTTT. This sequence encodes CASRVQGNSPLHF.

This clonotype was picked up a small number of times. V and J are TRBV28 and TRBJ2-5; unclear D gene. Per germline, CDR1 MDHEN and CDR2 SYDVKM. There are 14 residues in the CDR3. Trimming removed 7 bases at V and 2 bases at J, with 14 bases between. CDR3: CASTPGGGQETQYF. The CDR3 DNA reads TGTGCCAGCACCCCGGGCGGCGGACAAGAGACCCAGTACTTC.

This clonotype was seen only a few times. The chain recombines TRBV18 with TRBJ2-2; 8 positions agree with TRBD1. The CDR3 loop spans 13 amino acids. Germline values: CDR1 KGHSH, CDR2 LQKENI. V trimming: 8 bases; J trimming: 4 bases; junction bases outside the gene matches: 3. The DNA for the CDR3 is TGTGCCAGCCCGGGACAGGCCACCGGGGAGCTGTTTTTT. This encodes CASPGQATGELFF.